Following are 5 T cell receptor beta chains from one sample sequenced in a study of cytomegalovirus exposure and HLA in healthy donors. The protocol was immunoSEQ multiplex PCR, while the TCRdb copy is restricted to in-frame clones and leaves out a portion. The sample lists roughly 140,000 clones; roughly 92% were seen once. Sequencing used PBMCs. These receptors came from a man aged 18 to 30 in good health and CMV-seronegative.

CDR3 amino acids: CASSPRTGLTQSEQFF. The CDR3 region has the DNA TGTGCCAGCAGCCCCCGAACAGGGTTAACCCAGAGTGAGCAGTTCTTC. This sequence joins TRBV9 and TRBJ2-1; D perhaps matches TRBD1 (6 bases). From germline, CDR1 is SGDLS and CDR2 YYNGEE. The ends were cut back, 4 bases at V and 9 bases at J, with 23 bases in the middle. This CDR3 is built from 16 residues.

CDR3 bases: TGTGCCAGCAGTTTAGGGACAGTGAACTATGGCTACACCTTC. Amino acids: CASSLGTVNYGYTF. The V call is TRBV28, the J call TRBJ1-2; 7 nucleotides match TRBD1. This CDR3 region has 14 residues. V shed 2 bases and J 2 bases; nucleotides not matched to a gene: 2. CDR1 and CDR2 from the germline V gene are MDHEN and SYDVKM.

The gene calls are TRBV4-3 and TRBJ2-2, with D unclear. CDR3 length equals 15 residues. Trimming shortened V by 1 base and J by 8 bases, and 14 bases separated the two germline ends. Germline lookup yields CDR1 LGHNA and CDR2 YSLEER. CDR3 coding DNA: TGCGCCAGCAGCCAAGTTTCGGCACCAGGAGGGGAGCTGTTTTTT. It yields the protein CASSQVSAPGGELFF.

There are a few counts of this clone. The V and J genes are TRBV6-5 and TRBJ2-7, with D maybe TRBD1 (6 bases). From germline, CDR1 is MNHEY and CDR2 SVGAGI. The CDR3 has 14 residues. The V end lost 0 bases, the J end lost 1 base, and 7 bases lay between the germline ends. CDR3 DNA sequence: TGTGCCAGCAGTTACTCGAGGGGGTCCTACGAGCAGTACGTC. It specifies CASSYSRGSYEQYV.

V and J are TRBV6-5 and TRBJ1-5, with D maybe TRBD1 (6 bases). CDR1 MNHEY and CDR2 SVGAGI come from the germline V gene. Trimming shortened V by 0 bases and J by 3 bases, and 12 bases separated the two germline ends. The CDR3 is 16 amino acids. The CDR3 reads CASSYSGQGDNQPQHF. The CDR3 coding sequence is TGTGCCAGCAGTTACTCGGGACAAGGCGACAATCAGCCCCAGCATTTT.